The 18 T cell receptor beta chains below all came from one sample that was sequenced in a study of neurological immune-mediated disorders (dated by TCRdb to between 2019 and 2020). Libraries came from 5' RACE. The reads were generated on an Illumina HiSeq 2500. The public reads were quality trimmed at Q25 with fastp and then assembled into clones with MiXCR by TCRdb, keeping productive beta chains. Entries are consolidated by CDR3 protein sequence, retaining the most common genes and DNA. This sample is represented by roughly 41,000 distinct CDR3 sequences; less than 2% of them were singletons. The ten most abundant clones make up around 2.3% of the sample. The sequenced sample consisted of PBMCs. The receptor source for this set is a woman aged 40 to 50 with multiple sclerosis.

This clonotype was detected many times. The gene calls are TRBV20-1 and TRBJ2-3, with D possibly TRBD2 on 5 matching bases. This CDR3 comprises 14 residues. CDR1 is DFQATT, CDR2 SNEGSKA, per germline (reference sequence). Trimming cost V 7 bases and J 0 bases, with 14 bases left between them. The DNA for the CDR3 is TGCAGTGTCCGGACGAGGGCCAGCACAGATACGCAGTATTTT. It specifies CSVRTRASTDTQYF.

The sample holds many counts of this clonotype. V gene TRBV3-1 combines with J gene TRBJ2-7, with 10 bases fitting TRBD2. V was pared by 3 bases and J by 3 bases, with 5 bases of the junction left unmatched. The CDR3 totals 15 residues. CDR1 and CDR2 (germline): LGHDT, YNNKEL (reference sequence). CDR3 coding DNA: TGTGCCAGCAGCCACTTAGCGGGGGGCTTCTACGAGCAGTACTTC. Residues: CASSHLAGGFYEQYF.

As regards this clonotype: This sequence may be a read error, since a much larger clone differs from it by one base. This chain links TRBV11-1 with TRBJ2-7; the D is unclear. This CDR3 spans 14 amino acids. Trimming took 1 base from V and 6 from J, leaving 13 bases between them. CDR1 and CDR2 (germline): SGHAT, FQDESV (reference sequence). The DNA of the CDR3 is TGTGCCAGCAGCTTAGGGGTGAATCCGATCGAGCAGTACTTC. It specifies CASSLGVNPIEQYF. The variable domain in full, with the rest retrieved from reference TRBV11-1 and TRBJ2-7, is EAEVAQSPRYKITEKSQAVAFWCDPISGHATLYWYRQILGQGPELLVQFQDESVVDDSQLPKDRFSAERLKGVDSTLKIQPAELGDSAMYLCASSLGVNPIEQYFGPGTRLTVT.

This clonotype was detected many times. The chain employs TRBV7-8 and TRBJ1-2; D may be TRBD1 (6 bases). This CDR3 region has 15 residues. The germline gives CDR1 SGHVS, CDR2 FQNEAQ. V was clipped by 1 base and J by 6 bases, with 15 bases between them. CDR3 sequence reads: CASSLVPTGLDGYTF. CDR3 coding DNA: TGTGCCAGCAGCTTAGTTCCGACAGGACTGGATGGCTACACCTTC.

This clonotype was picked up a small number of times. The chain is built from TRBV7-6 and TRBJ1-5; D might be TRBD1 (5 bases). This CDR3 is built from 14 residues. Germline CDR1 is SGHVS and CDR2 is FNYEAQ. Trimming cost V 3 bases and J 5 bases, with 11 bases left between them. In DNA, the CDR3 is TGTGCCAGCAGCTTGTTGCAGGGAGATCAGCCCCAGCATTTT. Its protein is CASSLLQGDQPQHF.

This clonotype came up many times. The V and J genes are TRBV29-1 and TRBJ1-2; D is ambiguous. The V gene's germline CDR1 is SQVTM and CDR2 ANQGSEA. The CDR3 is 11 amino acids. V lost 2 bases, J lost 3 bases, and 4 bases lay in between. Written as DNA, the CDR3 is TGCAGCGTTGAAAAGGACTATGGCTACACCTTC. It codes for CSVEKDYGYTF.

This clonotype came up many times. The genes are TRBV4-1 and TRBJ2-3; 8 bases agree with TRBD2. The V and J ends lost 1 base and 7 bases, in that order; junction bases with no gene match: 16. The CDR3 contains 18 residues. Germline values: CDR1 MGHRA, CDR2 YSYEKL. The CDR3 DNA reads as TGCGCCAGCAGCCAAGGAATAGCGGGGCCCCGAGGAGGAAATACGCAGTATTTT. This encodes CASSQGIAGPRGGNTQYF.

This clonotype was observed at least ten times. The chain joins TRBV18 to TRBJ2-1; D remains unclear. Trimming shortened V by 1 base and J by 6 bases, and 7 bases separated the two germline ends. Germline CDR1 and CDR2: KGHSH and LQKENI. The CDR3 loop spans 13 amino acids. The CDR3: CASSPQPVNEQFF. The CDR3 nucleotides read TGTGCCAGCTCACCACAGCCAGTCAATGAGCAGTTCTTC.

This clonotype was counted many times. The chain links TRBV9 to TRBJ2-1, with 8 bases matching TRBD1. The CDR3 totals 14 residues. The germline V gene encodes CDR1 SGDLS and CDR2 YYNGEE. The V gene end was trimmed by 3 bases and the J gene end by 4 bases; junction bases not matched to a gene: 3. CDR3 sequence: CASSARDRYNEQFF. CDR3 coding DNA: TGTGCCAGCAGCGCCCGGGACAGGTACAATGAGCAGTTCTTC.

In this sample, this clonotype turned up many times. The V call is TRBV20-1, the J call TRBJ2-7, with TRBD1 as a possible D gene (6 bases). Per the germline V gene, CDR1 is DFQATT and CDR2 is SNEGSKA (reference sequence). The CDR3 is made up of 11 amino acids. V dropped 4 bases and J dropped 6 bases, with 10 bases sitting between them. CDR3 coding DNA: TGCAGTGCTACCGGACAGCTCGAGCAGTACTTC. Its translation: CSATGQLEQYF.

In this sample, this clonotype turned up many times. The V and J genes are TRBV9 and TRBJ2-1, with TRBD1 matching over 12 bases. Germline V gene lookup returns CDR1 SGDLS and CDR2 YYNGEE. The CDR3 is made up of 16 amino acids. The ends lost 4 bases at V and 6 bases at J; junction bases unmatched: 8. CDR3 amino acids: CASSTSGQGAGNEQFF. The CDR3 nucleotides read TGTGCCAGCAGCACTTCGGGACAGGGGGCAGGCAATGAGCAGTTCTTC.

This clonotype has a count of ten or more. The junction does not match germline at one end; this may be a read error. V is TRBV7-6 and J is TRBJ2-5; possible D gene TRBD2, 6 bases. CDR3 size: 14 residues. Germline CDR1 is SGHVS and CDR2 is FNYEAQ. The CDR3 reads CASSLVSPRETKYF. Here the CDR3 DNA reads TGTGCCAGCAGCTTAGTATCCCCCCGGGAGACCAAGTACTTC. The full variable domain, in which reference TRBV7-6 and TRBJ2-5 provide the parts outside the CDR3, is GAGVSQSPRYKVTKRGQDVALRCDPISGHVSLYWYRQALGQGPEFLTYFNYEAQQDKSGLPNDRFSAERPEGSISTLTIQRTEQRDSAMYRCASSLVSPRETKYFGPGTRLLVL.

This clonotype showed up many times. The chain employs TRBV15 and TRBJ2-7; a weak D match, TRBD2 (5 bases). There are 14 residues in the CDR3. V dropped 0 bases and J dropped 3 bases, with 9 bases sitting between them. In germline, CDR1 is LNHNV, CDR2 YYDKDF (reference sequence). The CDR3 loop is CATSRESTSYEQYF. The CDR3 DNA sequence: TGTGCCACCAGCAGAGAATCCACTAGCTACGAGCAGTACTTC.

This clonotype was seen a single time. V is TRBV20-1 and J is TRBJ1-2, with D perhaps TRBD1 (6 bases). From germline, CDR1 is DFQATT and CDR2 SNEGSKA (reference sequence). The CDR3 is 13 amino acids. The CDR3 spells CIGGPGKNYGYTF. As DNA, the CDR3 is TGCATTGGGGGGCCAGGAAAAAACTATGGCTACACCTTC.

This clonotype was seen a few times. The rearrangement links TRBV5-1 to TRBJ1-6; D remains ambiguous. CDR1 and CDR2 (germline): SGHRS, YFSETQ. This CDR3 spans 16 amino acids. V gave up 4 bases and J gave up 0 bases, with 11 bases separating them. This CDR3 reads CASSPQASSYNSPLHF. CDR3 nucleotide sequence: TGCGCCAGCAGCCCCCAGGCCAGCTCCTATAATTCACCCCTCCACTTT.

This clonotype came up many times. V gene TRBV2 combines with J gene TRBJ1-1; D not resolved. The CDR3 length is 14 residues. The V gene's germline CDR1 is SNHLY and CDR2 FYNNEI. The V end was cut by 6 bases, the J end by 1 base, with 12 bases between. CDR3 coding DNA: TGTGCCAGCAGGGACCCGGCCACGAACACTGAAGCTTTCTTT. Its protein is CASRDPATNTEAFF.

In its sample, this clonotype was seen many times. The chain has TRBV7-2 and TRBJ2-7; D call uncertain. Germline CDR1 SGHTA, CDR2 FQGNSA. There are 13 residues in the CDR3. V lost 1 base and J 9 bases, leaving 13 bases between the germline ends. CDR3 in amino acids: CASSLGGRDAQYF. CDR3 DNA sequence: TGTGCCAGCAGCTTAGGGGGAAGGGATGCGCAGTACTTC.

This clonotype was counted many times. This chain uses TRBV27 with TRBJ2-1, with D maybe TRBD2 (6 bases). V lost 5 bases and J lost 2, with 16 bases in between. In germline, CDR1 is MNHEY, CDR2 SMNVEV (reference sequence). The CDR3 extends over 16 amino acids. The CDR3 coding sequence is TGTGCCAGCAGTAGGCTCGGGCGGGGTCCCTACAATGAGCAGTTCTTC. Protein sequence: CASSRLGRGPYNEQFF.